The 27 T cell receptor beta chains below come from one sample, sequenced in a study of regulatory T cells in long-lasting Graves disease. As to time point: newly diagnosed GD, antithyroid drugs for less than 3 months. Following extraction of RNA from PBMCs, that RNA was used to make the TCR library. Arm-PCR with iRepertoire HTBI primers amplified the CDR3 regions for these TCR beta libraries. Each CDR3 protein is one row after TCRdb ran MiXCR on the multiplex PCR reads. The data hold about 560,000 distinct CDR3 sequences, with roughly a sixth observed a single time. These data also formed part of another study, on T cells in Graves' hyperthyroidism and ophthalmopathy.

The input for sequencing was peripheral blood mononuclear cells (PBMCs), taken at new diagnosis, from a patient treated with antithyroid drugs. The receptors come from a man aged 18 to 35 with Graves disease.

This clonotype showed up many times. The chain combines TRBV6-1 with TRBJ1-1, with D uncertain. CDR1 is MNHNS and CDR2 is SASEGT in the germline V gene. V was cut by 6 bases and J by 6 bases, with 17 bases left in between. The CDR3 has 14 amino acids. CDR3 nucleotide sequence: TGTGCCAGCAGGCGAGGGCGCGGGTGGTCTGAAGCTTTCTTT. Translated, it gives CASRRGRGWSEAFF.

This clonotype was counted only a few times. Here the CDR3 omits its conserved ending phenylalanine or tryptophan, so a read error is the likely source. Written as DNA, the CDR3 is TGTGCCAGCTCACCATGGGGCACAGATACGCAGTATTCT. This sequence encodes CASSPWGTDTQYS. The genes are TRBV18 and TRBJ2-3; no definite D call. In germline, CDR1 is KGHSH, CDR2 LQKENI. The CDR3 is 13 residues long. V was trimmed by 2 bases and J by 1 base, leaving 4 bases between them.

This clonotype was seen a handful of times. V usage is TRBV9 and J usage is TRBJ2-1, with D tentatively TRBD2 (5 bases). The CDR3 totals 17 residues. Per germline, CDR1 SGDLS and CDR2 YYNGEE. V was pared by 0 bases and J by 0 bases, with 13 bases between. CDR3 in amino acids: CASSVGGAASSYNEQFF. The DNA of the CDR3 is TGTGCCAGCAGCGTAGGGGGAGCGGCCAGCTCCTACAATGAGCAGTTCTTC. The whole variable domain, remainder taken from reference TRBV9 and TRBJ2-1, is DSGVTQTPKHLITATGQRVTLRCSPRSGDLSVYWYQQSLDQGLQFLIQYYNGEERAKGNILERFSAQQFPDLHSELNLSSLELGDSALYFCASSVGGAASSYNEQFFGPGTRLTVL.

In its sample, this clonotype was seen a few times. This chain links TRBV12-5 with TRBJ2-3; TRBD2 aligns across 8 bases. The tail of the sequence fits TRBJ2-5 better, so the J call may be wrong. The CDR3 is 14 residues long. The germline V gene encodes CDR1 LGHNT and CDR2 FRNRAP. In DNA, the CDR3 is TGTGCTAGTGGTTTTGCAGGAAGCGGGGGGACCCAGTACTTC. It codes for CASGFAGSGGTQYF.

At least ten counts were recorded for this clonotype. The V gene is TRBV3-1, the J gene TRBJ2-5, with no clear D. CDR1 and CDR2 from the germline V gene are LGHDT and YNNKEL (reference sequence). The CDR3 loop spans 11 amino acids. V lost 3 bases and J 5 bases, leaving 4 bases between the germline ends. The CDR3 sequence is CASSHSETQYF. In DNA form, the CDR3 reads TGTGCCAGCAGCCACTCCGAGACCCAGTACTTC.

V gene TRBV20-1 combines with J gene TRBJ2-1; D might be TRBD2 (6 bases). The CDR3 totals 14 residues. V was cut by 4 bases and J by 7 bases, with 17 bases left in between. Germline CDR1 DFQATT, CDR2 SNEGSKA (reference sequence). CDR3 sequence: CSATSDRRVNEQFF. CDR3 sequence (DNA): TGCAGTGCTACCTCAGACCGGAGGGTTAATGAGCAGTTCTTC.

The V call is TRBV13, the J call TRBJ2-2, with 7 positions matching TRBD1. The CDR3 loop spans 14 amino acids. In germline, CDR1 is PRHDT, CDR2 FYEKMQ (reference sequence). V lost 6 bases, J lost 4 bases, and 5 bases stayed unmatched. CDR3 nucleotide sequence: TGTGCCAGCAGGCCGGGACAGCTCACCGGGGAGCTGTTTTTT. Its translation is CASRPGQLTGELFF.

The table lists this clonotype with a few counts. The rearrangement joins TRBV5-4 to TRBJ2-1; D could derive from TRBD1 or TRBD2 (6 bases each). The V gene's germline CDR1 is SGHNT and CDR2 YYREEE (reference sequence). V gave up 3 bases and J gave up 6 bases, with 16 bases separating them. The CDR3 has 15 residues. The CDR3 DNA follows: TGTGCCAGCAGCTCCTGGAGGGGGGCCGGCAATGAGCAGTTCTTC. Protein product: CASSSWRGAGNEQFF.

This clonotype was detected ten times or more. The CDR3 DNA reads TGTGCCAGCAGAACCAGAGGGGCTACGCAGTATTTT. It yields the protein CASRTRGATQYF. The chain has TRBV6-1 and TRBJ2-3; D tentatively fits TRBD1 or TRBD2 (5 bases each). Germline-derived CDR1 and CDR2 are MNHNS and SASEGT. This CDR3 region has 12 residues. Trimming cost V 6 bases and J 8 bases, with 12 bases left between them.

The gene calls are TRBV20-1 and TRBJ1-5, with D maybe TRBD1 (5 bases). Germline V CDR1 and CDR2: DFQATT, SNEGSKA (reference sequence). The CDR3 is 14 residues long. V was trimmed by 0 bases and J by 4 bases, leaving 10 bases between them. The CDR3 is CSARDVRGNQPQHF. The CDR3 coding sequence is TGCAGTGCTAGAGATGTGCGGGGGAATCAGCCCCAGCATTTT.

The chain joins TRBV20-1 to TRBJ2-1; D is unresolved. The CDR3 has 13 residues. V lost 4 bases to trimming and J lost 1 base, with 8 bases between them. Germline CDR1 DFQATT, CDR2 SNEGSKA (reference sequence). CDR3 region: CSATTPSYNEQFF. DNA for the CDR3: TGCAGTGCTACGACACCTTCCTACAATGAGCAGTTCTTC.

This clonotype was found a few times. The chain employs TRBV6-1 and TRBJ1-4; 8 nucleotides align to TRBD1. The CDR3 sequence is 14 residues long. The germline V gene has CDR1 MNHNS and CDR2 SASEGT. Unmatched junction bases numbered 10, after V lost 6 bases and J lost 10 bases. The DNA of the CDR3 is TGTGCCAGCAGCCCGGGACAGGCTTTCGCAAAACTGTTTTTT. Residues: CASSPGQAFAKLFF.

This clonotype was counted between two and nine times. The gene calls are TRBV14 and TRBJ2-5, with D unresolved. The CDR3 contains 13 residues. The V end was cut by 0 bases, the J end by 5 bases, with 7 bases between. CDR1 SGHDN and CDR2 FVKESK come from the germline V gene. CDR3 region: CASSQDLGETQYF. The CDR3 bases are TGTGCCAGCAGCCAAGATCTGGGGGAGACCCAGTACTTC.

This clonotype was seen more than once but under ten times. The chain couples TRBV5-1 to TRBJ2-7, with 9 bases that match TRBD1. CDR3 length: 18 amino acids. V trimming: 2 bases; J trimming: 2 bases; junction bases outside the gene matches: 14. The germline V gene has CDR1 SGHRS and CDR2 YFSETQ. The CDR3: CASSFLAQTGQGTYEQYF. The DNA for the CDR3 is TGCGCCAGCAGCTTTTTGGCCCAGACGGGACAGGGAACCTACGAGCAGTACTTC.

The sample holds many counts of this clonotype. The chain is built from TRBV27 and TRBJ2-7, with TRBD1 as a possible D gene (6 bases). Germline lookup yields CDR1 MNHEY and CDR2 SMNVEV (reference sequence). This CDR3 is 15 amino acids long. The ends were cut back, 8 bases at V and 6 bases at J, with 23 bases in the middle. CDR3: CASARGQPSRSEQYF. CDR3 nucleotide sequence: TGTGCCAGCGCGAGGGGACAACCCTCTAGGTCCGAGCAGTACTTC.

There are a few counts of this clonotype. This chain links TRBV27 with TRBJ2-3; D perhaps matches TRBD1 (5 bases). Germline values: CDR1 MNHEY, CDR2 SMNVEV (reference sequence). The CDR3 totals 16 residues. V lost 0 bases and J 2 bases, leaving 12 bases between the germline ends. CDR3 sequence reads: CASSLSVQGVTDTQYF. The CDR3 coding sequence is TGTGCCAGCAGTTTATCGGTTCAGGGTGTCACAGATACGCAGTATTTT.

This clonotype was counted ten times or more. CDR3 nucleotide sequence: TGCAGCGTTGGGGAGGGACTAGCGGGGCCAGGCACAGATACGCAGTATTTT. Its protein product is CSVGEGLAGPGTDTQYF. The chain is built from TRBV29-1 and TRBJ2-3, with 13 bases identical to TRBD2. Looked up from germline, CDR1 is SQVTM and CDR2 is ANQGSEA. The V segment lost 4 bases and the J segment 1 base; nucleotides outside the gene matches: 8. This CDR3 contains 17 residues.

The chain joins TRBV6-5 to TRBJ1-3, with 10 bases lining up with TRBD1. The CDR3 loop spans 16 amino acids. Germline CDR1 and CDR2: MNHEY and SVGAGI. V gave up 4 bases and J gave up 7 bases; unmatched junction bases: 10. The CDR3 DNA reads as TGTGCCAGCAGTTTATCCCCCCGACAGGGGGCGAACACCATATATTTT. It codes for CASSLSPRQGANTIYF.

This clonotype was counted at least ten times. The rearrangement joins TRBV5-6 to TRBJ2-7; 10 bases align to TRBD2. CDR3 size: 14 residues. J lost 3 bases, V lost 4 bases, and 4 bases had no gene match. Germline values: CDR1 SGHDT, CDR2 YYEEEE. The CDR3 here is CASSARTSGYEQYF. The CDR3 nucleotides are TGTGCCAGCAGCGCCCGGACTAGCGGCTACGAGCAGTACTTC.

This clonotype was counted many times. This chain connects TRBV3-1 to TRBJ2-1, with 9 nucleotides matching TRBD1. CDR1 and CDR2 from the germline V gene are LGHDT and YNNKEL (reference sequence). Germline trimming cut 1 base from V and 7 bases from J; bases unmatched to any gene: 2. This CDR3 region has 14 residues. The CDR3 region has the DNA TGTGCCAGCAGCCAAGGGACAGGGGTAAATGAGCAGTTCTTC. Its protein is CASSQGTGVNEQFF.

This clonotype was detected ten times or more. V gene TRBV18 combines with J gene TRBJ2-1; 7 bases match TRBD2. The length of the CDR3 is 15 residues. Trimming cost V 3 bases and J 5 bases; bases outside gene matches: 7. Germline loops: CDR1 KGHSH, CDR2 LQKENI. The CDR3 region is CASSPQQTSDNEQFF. The CDR3 DNA reads as TGTGCCAGCTCACCCCAACAAACTAGCGACAATGAGCAGTTCTTC. The full variable domain, in which reference TRBV18 and TRBJ2-1 provide the parts outside the CDR3, is NAGVMQNPRHLVRRRGQEARLRCSPMKGHSHVYWYRQLPEEGLKFMVYLQKENIIDESGMPKERFSAEFPKEGPSILRIQQVVRGDSAAYFCASSPQQTSDNEQFFGPGTRLTVL.

A few counts support this clonotype. J is TRBJ1-6 and V is TRBV27; TRBD1 aligns across 8 bases. This CDR3 region has 15 residues. The V and J ends lost 7 bases and 7 bases, in that order; junction bases with no gene match: 9. Looked up from germline, CDR1 is MNHEY and CDR2 is SMNVEV (reference sequence). The CDR3 DNA is TGTGCCAGCACCCCGGACAGGGCGAGAAATTCACCCCTCCACTTT. This sequence encodes CASTPDRARNSPLHF.

This clonotype appeared a few times. The chain employs TRBV30 and TRBJ2-1, with D perhaps matching TRBD1 or TRBD2 (5 bases each). The CDR3 is made up of 13 amino acids. Germline V gene data show CDR1 as GTSNPN and CDR2 as SVGIG (reference sequence). V lost 3 bases, J lost 5 bases, and 11 bases lay in between. In DNA form, the CDR3 reads TGTGCCTGGAGGAGAGGGGAAAACAATGAGCAGTTCTTC. As protein: CAWRRGENNEQFF.

The sample holds many counts of this clonotype. The CDR3 sequence is CASSPWTANTEAFF. CDR3 sequence (DNA): TGTGCCAGCAGCCCGTGGACAGCTAACACTGAAGCTTTCTTT. This chain links TRBV3-1 with TRBJ1-1; weak D call: TRBD1 (6 bases). The germline V gene has CDR1 LGHDT and CDR2 YNNKEL (reference sequence). This CDR3 contains 14 residues. V lost 4 bases, J lost 2 bases, and 11 bases lay in between.

The chain couples TRBV5-4 to TRBJ2-5; 8 bases agree with TRBD1. Looked up from germline, CDR1 is SGHNT and CDR2 is YYREEE (reference sequence). Trimming cost V 2 bases and J 5 bases; bases outside gene matches: 11. This CDR3 region has 16 residues. CDR3 sequence reads: CASSFNLAGGAETQYF. In DNA form, the CDR3 reads TGTGCCAGCAGCTTCAACCTCGCAGGGGGCGCGGAGACCCAGTACTTC.

This clonotype was seen a handful of times. V gene TRBV4-1 combines with J gene TRBJ2-7, with 11 bases that match TRBD1. Germline V gene sequence: CDR1 MGHRA, CDR2 YSYEKL. The length of the CDR3 is 14 residues. J was trimmed by 4 bases and V by 3 bases; bases with no gene match: 2. As DNA, the CDR3 is TGCGCCAGCAGCCAGGACAGGGGGCGGTACGAGCAGTACTTC. It yields the protein CASSQDRGRYEQYF.

This rearrangement joins TRBV20-1 to TRBJ1-5; D not resolved. The germline gives CDR1 DFQATT, CDR2 SNEGSKA (reference sequence). The CDR3 totals 13 residues. V was clipped by 4 bases and J by 3 bases, with 10 bases between them. In nucleotides, the CDR3 is TGCAGTGCTACAAAGGGAAACAATCAGCCCCAGCATTTT. The encoded protein is CSATKGNNQPQHF.